This TCR beta chain stems from a study of control samples from healthy donors and cancer patients. Data came from immunoSEQ multiplex PCR; TCRdb stores just in-frame clones and leaves some out. The sample comprises roughly 150,000 clones, approximately 86% of which are singletons, and more than 1.5% rests with the top ten. The receptor was derived from a young man in good health. Sequencing was carried out using blood.

This CDR3 reads CASSVYSEHTSYNEQFF. The CDR3 bases are TGTGCCAGCAGCGTATACAGTGAACACACCTCCTACAATGAGCAGTTCTTC. The chain combines TRBV9 with TRBJ2-1; no firm D call. Germline lookup yields CDR1 SGDLS and CDR2 YYNGEE. This CDR3 has 17 residues. V was shortened by 1 base and J by 0 bases, with 14 bases between the two germline ends. Full variable domain (outside the CDR3, taken from reference TRBV9 and TRBJ2-1): DSGVTQTPKHLITATGQRVTLRCSPRSGDLSVYWYQQSLDQGLQFLIQYYNGEERAKGNILERFSAQQFPDLHSELNLSSLELGDSALYFCASSVYSEHTSYNEQFFGPGTRLTVL.